This T cell receptor beta chain was obtained from a study of regulatory T cells in long-lasting Graves disease (dated by TCRdb to the early 2020s). Regarding the complete study: Persistent Graves' disease was defined as antithyroid drug treatment for over 5 years with persistently positive TSH receptor autoantibodies. On average, persistent Graves' disease patients in the clinical cohort had been on antithyroid drugs for approximately ten years. A total of some 35 samples underwent TCR sequencing, from 13 patients with persistent Graves' disease and roughly 20 patients with newly diagnosed Graves' disease. Patients with persistent Graves' disease were compared with patients with newly diagnosed Graves' disease using TCR sequencing and RNA sequencing of peripheral blood. The study was registered as a clinical trial and conducted in China.

On this clonotype itself: Which antigen it targets is not known. Base qualities are not at hand, and no much larger clone is one base apart.

Library prep was done by multiplex PCR. Instrument on record: Illumina HiSeq 4000. iRepertoire HTBI primers and Arm-PCR amplification of CDR3 regions were used to construct TCR beta libraries. Before sequencing, the PCR products underwent gel purification. The authors processed their data as follows. Gene usage analysis of CDR3 amino acid clonotypes used the roughly 60 TRBV and 14 to 15 TRBJ segments found across samples. COPE and FqMerger were used to merge filtered high-quality paired reads into contigs. BLAST was used to align contigs to the IMGT TRBV, TRBD and TRBJ reference genes, and CDR3 was defined following IMGT. Any clonotype with a frequency above 0.1% was classified as a highly expanded clone. Repertoire diversity was measured by Shannon entropy, and V-J evenness by the Gini coefficient. A clonotype was considered public if more than one individual shared it. TCRdb trimmed public reads at Q25 via fastp, called clones via MiXCR and kept in-frame beta chains. A single entry per CDR3 protein holds the most common genes and DNA from its merged rows. TCRdb's processing, not the authors', yielded these V and J calls. For this sample the table gives approximately 350,000 distinct CDR3 sequences, of which roughly 24% were detected only once. The ten largest clones take up about 29% of the sample.

What this sample's time point label stands for: persistent/refractory GD, antithyroid drugs over 5 years with positive TRAb. RNA was extracted from PBMCs in TRIzol for both TCR sequencing and RNA sequencing. The diagnosis of Graves' disease followed American Thyroid Association guidelines. Patients were recruited from an endocrinology department in Xi'an, China. From each patient, around 9 milliliters of peripheral blood was collected into an EDTA anticoagulant tube. PBMCs were isolated by Ficoll Paque Plus density gradient separation without further T cell sorting. An Agilent 2100 Bioanalyzer and agarose gel were used to assess RNA quality, and a NanoDrop 2000 was used to measure RNA concentration. As encoded in the germline V gene, CDR1 is MDHEN while CDR2 is SYDVKM. Counted from cysteine to phenylalanine, this CDR3 has 16 amino acids. CDR3 DNA only is kept here, 48 bases in frame from base 1. V lost 6 bases and J lost 3 bases; the stretch between them is 20 bases long.

Paper-wide results and their limitations: Peripheral blood alone was examined, since thyroid tissue, which constituted the primary lesion, could not be accessed. Only the TCR beta chain was sequenced and analyzed. Preferential use of TRBV28, TRBJ1-2 and TRBJ2-5 was observed in persistent disease, whereas TRBV20-1 and TRBJ2-1 were favored in newly diagnosed disease. The authors acknowledged the small sample size as a limitation that may reduce accuracy. Compared with newly diagnosed patients, patients with persistent Graves' disease had lower TCR Shannon entropy and fewer highly expanded clones, which suggests clonal expansion. A larger number of public clonotypes was shared among persistent patients (about 2,700) than among newly diagnosed patients (around 870).

The chain employs TRBV28 and TRBJ1-2; the D region possibly corresponds to TRBD1 (5 bases align). Material: peripheral blood mononuclear cells (PBMCs), obtained when the disease was refractory, from a patient treated with antithyroid drugs. The sequence came from a middle-aged woman with Graves disease. Donor details come from another sample of the same person, matched by shared clones. This receptor has the CDR3 CASSPALGVNDYGYTF. The nucleotides read TGTGCCAGCAGCCCTGCGTTGGGGGTTAACGACTATGGCTACACCTTC.